This T cell receptor beta chain was identified during a study of control samples from healthy donors and cancer patients. Assay used: immunoSEQ multiplex PCR; TCRdb lists only in-frame clones, some missing. This table holds roughly 130,000 clones, roughly nine tenths found once. The CDR3 runs 15 residues. Trimming took off 0 bases at V and 7 bases at J, with 13 bases between the two ends. Germline loops: CDR1 SGHDN, CDR2 FVKESK. The chain recombines TRBV14 with TRBJ2-1; D is unresolved. Sequencing was carried out using blood. This sequence originates from a woman aged 30 to 39 in good health. The CDR3 protein is CASSQEGLYQNEQFF. Written as DNA, the CDR3 is TGTGCCAGCAGCCAAGAAGGGCTATACCAAAATGAGCAGTTCTTC.